The rows below give T cell receptor beta chains drawn from one sample of a study of T cells after posttransplantation cyclophosphamide. Using immunoSEQ multiplex PCR, the repertoire was profiled, and TCRdb retains in-frame clones only, with some absent. The data show 66,000 or so clones, 93% seen once. The sequencing input was PBMCs. Receptor source: a woman aged 25 to 39 in good health and a related stem cell transplant donor. CDR3s leave out the opening cysteine and the closing phenylalanine or tryptophan. Fields, in order: D gene, J gene, V gene, CDR3 protein. The D gene is left open where the match is weak.

TRBD1 | TRBJ2-7 | TRBV6-1 | ASSEAPGGDEQY
NA | TRBJ1-1 | TRBV27 | ASSPRDGEAF
TRBD1 | TRBJ1-1 | TRBV28 | ASSIRGRQAF
NA | TRBJ1-3 | TRBV10-3 | AISADTSGNTIY
NA | TRBJ1-5 | TRBV12-5 | ASGLGSNNQPQH
TRBD1 | TRBJ2-7 | TRBV25-1 | ASNPPGTGGDEQY
NA | TRBJ1-5 | TRBV19 | ASSVRDTNQPQH
NA | TRBJ2-6 | TRBV30 | AWGSGANVLT
TRBD1 | TRBJ1-1 | TRBV6-6 | ASAGTGVSEAF
NA | TRBJ2-1 | TRBV18 | ASSPHGDEQF
NA | TRBJ1-1 | TRBV6-4 | ASRADGRTF
NA | TRBJ1-1 | TRBV18 | ASSQDRNTEAF
TRBD1 | TRBJ1-1 | TRBV5-1 | ASSQGQGADEAF
NA | TRBJ1-1 | TRBV5-1 | ASSPGWVNTEAF
NA | TRBJ2-7 | TRBV15 | ATSRGTGSSYEQY
TRBD2 | TRBJ2-3 | TRBV7-9 | ASSPPIRASGRTDTQY
TRBD1 | TRBJ1-3 | TRBV5-1 | ASSVGTASTPSGNTIY
TRBD2 | TRBJ2-3 | TRBV4-3 | ASSQDTSGTDTQY
TRBD1 | TRBJ1-5 | TRBV7-2 | ASSPDRANQPQH
NA | TRBJ2-7 | TRBV5-4 | ASSFSGTYEQY
NA | TRBJ1-2 | TRBV6-5 | ASSQQELDGYT
NA | TRBJ1-2 | TRBV7-2 | ASSLGGSQNYGYT
TRBD1 | TRBJ1-2 | TRBV5-6 | ASSGTGGLIYGYT
TRBD2 | TRBJ2-6 | TRBV18 | ASSPIHLGGRAGANVLT
NA | TRBJ1-6 | TRBV6-5 | ASSWYNSYNSPLH
NA | TRBJ1-1 | TRBV7-9 | ASTPMTGNTEAF